The entry that follows covers one TCR beta chain sequence. Its antigen is still unknown. Base quality data are lacking; no much larger clone is found one base away. Collaborating institutions collected whole blood in K2EDTA tubes following their own protocols. For TCRbeta analysis, collaborators shipped samples as frozen whole blood, isolated PBMCs, or DNA extracted from either of those sample types. TCRbeta CDR3 regions were amplified from genomic DNA using the immunoSEQ Assay, a bias-controlled multiplex PCR. In the paper's pipeline: The number of nucleated cells in each sample was estimated from the amplification of reference gene primers within the assay. Sequence reads were collapsed and filtered to measure the absolute abundance of every unique TCRbeta CDR3 rearrangement. For each sample, productive Simpson clonality was calculated as the square root of Simpson's diversity index across productive rearrangements. TCRdb took over this immuneACCESS table, retaining in-frame rearrangements with V and J assigned. Such tables are incomplete; in checked studies, under half of the missing clones stem from an unresolved V gene, and the remainder is unexplained. That table is the source of V, J and clone size, and D and trimming were worked out from the DNA. The sample table shows fewer than 200,000 clones, and approximately 84% are seen once. The ten largest clones represent around 1.1% of the sample.

CDR1 MNHEY and CDR2 SMNVEV were looked up in the germline V gene (reference sequence). From its cysteine to its phenylalanine, the CDR3 spans 15 amino acids. Just CDR3 DNA is preserved here, 45 bases in frame from base 1. V is cut back by 5 bases and J by 3 bases, with 5 bases in the junction unmatched. This sample is part of a study of blood T cell repertoires in COVID-19 (dated by TCRdb to the early 2020s). As for the study more broadly: The collaborator samples originated in the United States, Italy and Spain and spanned the acute and convalescent phases of COVID-19. The prospective study material was composed of cDNA or gDNA derived from T cells, B-cell-depleted T cells, or PBMCs. The dataset comprised deeply sampled blood TCRbeta repertoires from subjects exposed to, actively infected with, or recovered from COVID-19. The repertoires were released in a freely available public database meant as a resource for research on the immune response to SARS-CoV-2. The samples were drawn from the first 160 participants of the ongoing ImmuneRACE study and from 1,254 subjects provided by 6 global collaborators. Sample metadata almost always included a de-identified subject ID, COVID-19 status, age in years and sex. Where HLA class I and class II types were available, the types were taken from metadata supplied by the sample provider, not from assay-based typing.

General study outcomes and caveats: The amount of clinical and demographic metadata varied by source and participant and was provided uncurated.

The specimen sequenced was peripheral blood. The receptor's source is a middle-aged man with acute or convalescent COVID-19. Here the chain combines TRBV27 and TRBJ2-3, with 10 central nucleotides matching TRBD2. The CDR3 region has the sequence CASSVGTSETDTQYF. The nucleotides read TGTGCCAGCAGTGTTGGGACTAGCGAAACAGATACGCAGTATTTT.